The next 15 T cell receptor beta chains were all read from a single sample in a study of blood T cell repertoires in COVID-19. The data were produced by immunoSEQ multiplex PCR, yet TCRdb's version contains in-frame clones alone and is incomplete. The sample lists almost 70,000 clones, roughly 79% occurring once. The sequenced material came from peripheral blood. These receptors were obtained from a man in his sixties with acute or convalescent COVID-19.

The rearrangement links TRBV6-1 to TRBJ1-5, with D maybe TRBD1 (6 bases). CDR1 is MNHNS and CDR2 is SASEGT in the germline V gene. V was cut by 2 bases and J by 9 bases, with 14 bases left in between. This CDR3 has 14 amino acids. The CDR3 spells CASSERDIGLPQHF. The CDR3 DNA sequence: TGTGCCAGCAGTGAAAGGGACATCGGTTTGCCCCAGCATTTT.

This clone was counted a single time. This chain links TRBV18 with TRBJ2-1; the D is unclear. CDR1 is KGHSH, CDR2 LQKENI, per germline. This CDR3 region has 13 residues. Trimming pared 6 bases from V and 5 bases from J, leaving 11 bases between. The CDR3 region is CASSPTQNNEQFF. CDR3 DNA: TGTGCCAGCTCCCCGACACAGAACAATGAGCAGTTCTTC.

The rearrangement uses TRBV5-1 and TRBJ2-1; D might be TRBD1 (6 bases). The CDR3 contains 14 residues. Trimming cost V 4 bases and J 8 bases, with 16 bases left between them. Germline V gene data show CDR1 as SGHRS and CDR2 as YFSETQ. The CDR3 DNA reads as TGCGCCAGCAGCCCCCCTGAACAGGGATATGAGCAGTTCTTC. Translating it yields CASSPPEQGYEQFF.

The gene calls are TRBV5-1 and TRBJ2-7, with 7 bases aligning to TRBD2. CDR3 length: 15 amino acids. Germline CDR1 is SGHRS and CDR2 is YFSETQ. Trimming removed 4 bases from V and 0 bases from J; junction bases left unmatched: 7. CDR3 region: CASSLSGAHSYEQYF. The DNA for the CDR3 is TGCGCCAGCAGCCTAAGCGGGGCCCACTCCTACGAGCAGTACTTC.

The chain recombines TRBV3-1 (or the pseudogene TRBV3-2) with TRBJ1-5; tentative D call: TRBD1 (6 bases). This CDR3 has 14 amino acids. Germline V gives CDR1 LGHDT, CDR2 YNNKEL (reference sequence). V shed 2 bases and J shed 7 bases, with 12 bases lying between them. CDR3 coding DNA: TGTGCCAGCAGCCAACAGGCAGGGGTCCAGCCCCAGCATTTT. Residues: CASSQQAGVQPQHF.

The chain uses TRBV24-1 and TRBJ2-1, with TRBD2 identical over 9 bases. Per germline, CDR1 KGHDR and CDR2 SFDVKD. The CDR3 consists of 13 residues. V shed 1 base, J shed 12 bases, and the junction held 3 bases outside the gene matches. CDR3 region: CATSDFSTSGQFF. In DNA, the CDR3 is TGTGCCACCAGTGATTTTTCGACTAGCGGGCAGTTCTTC.

This clone was detected many times. V gene TRBV6-6 combines with J gene TRBJ1-4, with 7 bases that match TRBD1. Germline V lookup: CDR1 MNHNY, CDR2 SVGAGI (reference sequence). The CDR3 spans 15 residues. J gave up 4 bases and V 7 bases, and 9 bases lay outside the gene matches. This chain's CDR3 is CASTRGQSRNEKLFF. As DNA, the CDR3 is TGTGCCAGCACTCGGGGACAGAGTCGTAATGAAAAACTGTTTTTT.

V and J are TRBV4-1 and TRBJ2-1; TRBD2 matches at 7 bases. Trimming at V came to 0 bases and at J to 0 bases, leaving 5 bases not matched to a gene. The CDR3 covers 17 residues. Germline CDR1 and CDR2: MGHRA and YSYEKL. The CDR3, as DNA: TGCGCCAGCAGCCAAGATCGGCGCGGGAGCTCCTACAATGAGCAGTTCTTC. This translates into CASSQDRRGSSYNEQFF.

Only a few counts were recorded for this clone. The rearrangement uses TRBV14 and TRBJ1-2; D remains unclear. Trimming left V 1 base short and J 2 bases short, with 8 bases between. This CDR3 contains 14 residues. Germline CDR1 and CDR2: SGHDN and FVKESK. The CDR3 DNA sequence: TGTGCCAGCAGCCAAGGAGTGTTAAACTATGGCTACACCTTC. Protein product: CASSQGVLNYGYTF.

Only a few counts were recorded for this clone. V and J are TRBV10-3 and TRBJ1-2; 11 nucleotides align to TRBD1. Germline loops: CDR1 ENHRY, CDR2 SYGVKD. The CDR3 is 13 amino acids. Trimming at V came to 8 bases and at J to 6 bases, leaving 5 bases not matched to a gene. Here the CDR3 reads CAIAPGQGDGYTF. The CDR3 coding sequence is TGTGCCATCGCCCCGGGACAGGGGGATGGCTACACCTTC.

The V gene is TRBV5-1, the J gene TRBJ2-5; TRBD2 agrees at 7 bases. Trimming at V came to 3 bases and at J to 2 bases, leaving 7 bases not matched to a gene. The CDR3 runs to 15 residues. Germline-derived CDR1 and CDR2 are SGHRS and YFSETQ. Here the CDR3 reads CASSWRGTRQETQYF. The CDR3 region has the DNA TGCGCCAGCAGCTGGCGGGGGACCAGGCAAGAGACCCAGTACTTC.

The rearrangement links TRBV6-1 to TRBJ1-1; D not resolved. Germline V gene data show CDR1 as MNHNS and CDR2 as SASEGT. The CDR3 consists of 15 residues. The V end was cut by 1 base, the J end by 6 bases, with 15 bases between. CDR3 in DNA: TGTGCCAGCAGTGAAGGAGGTCCGGGAAGGCCTGAAGCTTTCTTT. Its translation is CASSEGGPGRPEAFF.

There are a few counts of this clone. V and J are TRBV6-5 and TRBJ1-1; 7 nucleotides match TRBD1. V trimming: 6 bases; J trimming: 5 bases; junction bases outside the gene matches: 3. The CDR3 consists of 12 residues. Germline lookup yields CDR1 MNHEY and CDR2 SVGAGI. The CDR3 DNA reads as TGTGCCAGCAGGACAGGGAAAACTGAAGCTTTCTTT. The encoded protein is CASRTGKTEAFF.

This chain links TRBV4-2 with TRBJ2-7; 10 positions match TRBD2. Germline CDR1 and CDR2: LGHNA and YNFKEQ. V trimming: 11 bases; J trimming: 1 base; junction bases outside the gene matches: 8. The CDR3 totals 14 residues. The CDR3: CAAGASGGSYEQYF. The CDR3 nucleotides are TGTGCCGCAGGGGCTAGCGGGGGATCCTACGAGCAGTACTTC.

The V call is TRBV4-1, the J call TRBJ2-3; no clear D. CDR3 length equals 14 residues. From germline, CDR1 is MGHRA and CDR2 YSYEKL. Trimming left V 4 bases short and J 2 bases short, with 10 bases between. In DNA form, the CDR3 reads TGCGCCAGCAGCCCACGGCGGAACACAGATACGCAGTATTTT. It encodes CASSPRRNTDTQYF.